This T cell receptor (beta chain) was captured in a study of blood T cell repertoires in COVID-19. At the level of the study: PBMCs, B-cell-depleted T cells, or T cells provided the cDNA or gDNA that made up the material.

The recovered donors of Cohort 3 showed two negative PCRs, clearance, or symptom resolution. Germline loops: CDR1 SEHNR, CDR2 FQNEAQ (reference sequence). V was pared by 3 bases and J by 8 bases, with 17 bases between. The CDR3 spans 15 residues. Some clones are missing from TCRdb's copy, which holds only in-frame ones; the method was immunoSEQ multiplex PCR. Of under 350,000 clones listed, 86% were seen once; the top ten hold under 3%. The V gene is TRBV7-9, the J gene TRBJ2-1; D may be TRBD2 (5 bases). The clonotype originates from a woman aged 18 to 35 who had recovered from COVID-19. The material sequenced was PBMCs or T cells enriched from blood (not recorded which). CDR3 sequence (DNA): TGTGCCAGCAGCTTCCTCCCCGGGGAAGGAGATGAGCAGTTCTTC. It is translated as CASSFLPGEGDEQFF.